This T cell receptor beta chain was sequenced in a study of CD4 T cells in relation to SARS-CoV-2 and coronaviruses. The CDR3 length is 17 residues. Unmatched junction bases numbered 11, after V lost 5 bases and J lost 1 base. Germline V lookup: CDR1 SEHNR, CDR2 FQNEAQ (reference sequence). This clone was picked up one time. Its specificity is unknown. Unexposed donor CD4+ T cells date from about 2011-2018, before the COVID-19 pandemic. Study outcomes and limitations: Around 62% of donors had memory CD4+ clonotypes crossrecognizing SARS-CoV-2 and common cold coronavirus spike. Monoreactive clones expanded significantly more to SARS-CoV-2 than crossreactive clones did.

Deep TCR-beta sequencing used DNA from uncultured naive and memory CD4+ T cells. Produced via immunoSEQ multiplex PCR; TCRdb's table is partial and in-frame only. The table lists 60,000 to 80,000 clones, 85% to 90% of them singletons, with more than 1.5% in the top ten. Sample: memory CD4+ T cells from PBMCs. The chain recombines TRBV7-9 with TRBJ2-3; TRBD2 agrees at 8 bases. This receptor was taken from a human donor in good health. The CDR3 reads CASSPRGEGYGTDTQYF. CDR3 nucleotides: TGTGCCAGCAGCCCGCGGGGGGAGGGATACGGCACAGATACGCAGTATTTT. Supplemented by reference TRBV7-9 and TRBJ2-3, the full variable domain reads DTGVSQNPRHKITKRGQNVTFRCDPISEHNRLYWYRQTLGQGPEFLTYFQNEAQLEKSRLLSDRFSAERPKGSFSTLEIQRTEQGDSAMYLCASSPRGEGYGTDTQYFGPGTRLTVL.